This TCR beta chain appears in the sequencing data of a study of T cell responses to AZD1222 COVID-19 vaccine. General observations from the study: Only a handful of AZD1222 recipients, five to seven in all, had baseline seropositivity. White British people made up most donors, females outnumbered males, and clonal diversity was possibly underestimated.

Trimming cost V 0 bases and J 5 bases, with 8 bases left between them. The CDR3 has 15 residues. Germline V gene lookup returns CDR1 MRHNA and CDR2 SNTAGT. About this clone itself: No antigen is known for it.

Sequenced by immunoSEQ multiplex PCR; TCRdb stores in-frame clones only, minus some. The sample has 95,000 to 100,000 clones, about nine tenths seen once. This rearrangement joins TRBV6-4 to TRBJ1-6, with D hard to call. Source: peripheral blood, taken on day 0 of AZD1222 vaccination. The clonotype was recovered from an adult in good health. The CDR3 DNA sequence: TGTGCCAGCAGTGACTCACCAGCGGATAATTCACCCCTCCACTTT. This sequence encodes CASSDSPADNSPLHF.